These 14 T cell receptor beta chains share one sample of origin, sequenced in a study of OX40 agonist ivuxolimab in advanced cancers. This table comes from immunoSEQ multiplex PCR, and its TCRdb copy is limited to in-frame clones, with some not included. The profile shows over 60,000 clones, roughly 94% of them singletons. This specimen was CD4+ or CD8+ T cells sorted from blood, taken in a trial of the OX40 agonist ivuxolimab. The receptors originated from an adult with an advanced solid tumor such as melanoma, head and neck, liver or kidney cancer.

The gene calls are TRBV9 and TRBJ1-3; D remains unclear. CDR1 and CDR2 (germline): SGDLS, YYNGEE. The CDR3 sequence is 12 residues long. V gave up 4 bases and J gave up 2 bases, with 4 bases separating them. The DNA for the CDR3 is TGTGCCAGCAGCCCCGCTGGAAACACCATATATTTT. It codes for CASSPAGNTIYF.

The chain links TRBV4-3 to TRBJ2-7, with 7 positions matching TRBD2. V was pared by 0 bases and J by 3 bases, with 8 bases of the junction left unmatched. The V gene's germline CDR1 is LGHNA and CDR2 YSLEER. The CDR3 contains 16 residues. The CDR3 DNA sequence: TGCGCCAGCAGCCAAGAAGGTGCTAGCGGAAGCTACGAGCAGTACTTC. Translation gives CASSQEGASGSYEQYF.

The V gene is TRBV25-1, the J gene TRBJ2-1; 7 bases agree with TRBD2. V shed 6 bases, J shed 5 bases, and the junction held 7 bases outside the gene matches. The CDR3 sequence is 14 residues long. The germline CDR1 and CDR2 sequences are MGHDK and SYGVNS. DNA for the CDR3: TGTGCCAGCAGGAACGGGGGGAACCACAATGAGCAGTTCTTC. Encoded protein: CASRNGGNHNEQFF.

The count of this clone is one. DNA for the CDR3: TGTGCCTGGAGTGTAGTGGGATACACAGATACGCAGTATTTT. Encoded protein: CAWSVVGYTDTQYF. The chain carries TRBV30 and TRBJ2-3; D ambiguous. V was shortened by 0 bases and J by 2 bases, with 9 bases between the two germline ends. CDR1 GTSNPN and CDR2 SVGIG come from the germline V gene (reference sequence). The CDR3 extends over 14 amino acids.

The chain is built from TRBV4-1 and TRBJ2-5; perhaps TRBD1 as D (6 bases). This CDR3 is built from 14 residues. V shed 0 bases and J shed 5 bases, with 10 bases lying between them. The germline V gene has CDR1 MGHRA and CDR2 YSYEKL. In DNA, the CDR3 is TGCGCCAGCAGCCAAGAATGGGGGCGCGAGACCCAGTACTTC. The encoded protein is CASSQEWGRETQYF.

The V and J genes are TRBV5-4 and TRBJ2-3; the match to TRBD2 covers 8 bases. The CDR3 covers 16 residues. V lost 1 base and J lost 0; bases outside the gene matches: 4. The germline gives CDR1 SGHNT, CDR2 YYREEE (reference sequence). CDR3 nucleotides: TGTGCCAGCAGCTTGCGGGGGGGAGCTAGCACAGATACGCAGTATTTT. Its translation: CASSLRGGASTDTQYF.

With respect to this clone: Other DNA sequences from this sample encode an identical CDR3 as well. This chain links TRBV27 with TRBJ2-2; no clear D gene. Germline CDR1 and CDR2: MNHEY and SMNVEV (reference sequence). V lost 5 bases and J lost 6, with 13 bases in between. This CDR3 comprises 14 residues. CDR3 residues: CASSLLPLPGELFF. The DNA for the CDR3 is TGTGCCAGCAGTCTTCTCCCCCTTCCCGGGGAGCTGTTTTTT.

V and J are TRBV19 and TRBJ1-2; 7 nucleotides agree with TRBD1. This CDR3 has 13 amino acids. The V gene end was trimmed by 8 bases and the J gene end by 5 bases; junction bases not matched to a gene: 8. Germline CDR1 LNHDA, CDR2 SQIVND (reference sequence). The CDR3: CASSPGTVYGYTF. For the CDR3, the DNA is TGTGCCAGTTCTCCGGGGACAGTATATGGCTACACCTTC.

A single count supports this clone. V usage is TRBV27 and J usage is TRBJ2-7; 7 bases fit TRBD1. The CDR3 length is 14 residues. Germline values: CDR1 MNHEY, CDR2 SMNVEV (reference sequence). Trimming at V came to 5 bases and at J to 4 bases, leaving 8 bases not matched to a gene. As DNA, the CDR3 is TGTGCCAGCAGTAGTAGGGGGCGAGAGTACGAGCAGTACTTC. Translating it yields CASSSRGREYEQYF.

Here the CDR3 DNA reads TGCGCCAGCAGTGATTTACAGAACTCCTACGAGCAGTACTTC. The encoded protein is CASSDLQNSYEQYF. This chain links TRBV10-1 with TRBJ2-7, with D unresolved. This CDR3 spans 14 amino acids. V gave up 3 bases and J gave up 0 bases, with 9 bases separating them. Germline V gene data show CDR1 as WNHNN and CDR2 as SYGVQD (reference sequence).

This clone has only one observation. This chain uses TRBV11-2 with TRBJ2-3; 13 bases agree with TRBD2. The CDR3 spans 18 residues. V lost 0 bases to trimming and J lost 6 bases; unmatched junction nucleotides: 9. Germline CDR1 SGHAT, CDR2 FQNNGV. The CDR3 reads CASSLEGLAGWGLDTQYF. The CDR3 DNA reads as TGTGCCAGCAGCTTAGAGGGACTAGCGGGATGGGGTCTGGATACGCAGTATTTT.

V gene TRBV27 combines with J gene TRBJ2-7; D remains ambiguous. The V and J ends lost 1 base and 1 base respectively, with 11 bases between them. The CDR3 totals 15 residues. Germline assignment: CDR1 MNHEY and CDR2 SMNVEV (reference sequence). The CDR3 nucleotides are TGTGCCAGCAGTTTATGGAAGGGTCTTTCCTACGAGCAGTACTTC. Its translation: CASSLWKGLSYEQYF.

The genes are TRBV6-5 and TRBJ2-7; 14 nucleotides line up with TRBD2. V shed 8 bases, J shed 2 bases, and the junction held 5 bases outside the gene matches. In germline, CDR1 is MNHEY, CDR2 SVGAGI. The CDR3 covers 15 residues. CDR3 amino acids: CASGTSGSGAYEQYF. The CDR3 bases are TGTGCCAGCGGGACTAGCGGGAGTGGGGCCTACGAGCAGTACTTC.

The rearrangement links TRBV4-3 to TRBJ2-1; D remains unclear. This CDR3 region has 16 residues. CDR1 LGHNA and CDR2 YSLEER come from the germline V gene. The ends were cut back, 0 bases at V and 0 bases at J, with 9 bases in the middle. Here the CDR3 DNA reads TGCGCCAGCAGCCAAGAATGGGGTAGCTCCTACAATGAGCAGTTCTTC. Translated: CASSQEWGSSYNEQFF.